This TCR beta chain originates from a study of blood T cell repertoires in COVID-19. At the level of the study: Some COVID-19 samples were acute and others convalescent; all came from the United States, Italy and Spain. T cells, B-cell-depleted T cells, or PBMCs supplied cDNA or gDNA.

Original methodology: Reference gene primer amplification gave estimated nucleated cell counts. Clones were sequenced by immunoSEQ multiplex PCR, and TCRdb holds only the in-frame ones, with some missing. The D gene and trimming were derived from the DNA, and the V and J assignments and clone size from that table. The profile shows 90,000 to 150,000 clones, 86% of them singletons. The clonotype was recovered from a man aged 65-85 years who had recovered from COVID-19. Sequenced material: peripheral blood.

CDR3 nucleotide sequence: TGTGCCAGCAGTTACGTGGGAGGTCGGGAGACCCAGTACTTC. The encoded protein is CASSYVGGRETQYF. The chain couples TRBV6-2 or TRBV6-3 to TRBJ2-5; D possibly corresponds to TRBD2 (6 bases). This CDR3 region has 14 residues. Germline V gives CDR1 MNHEY, CDR2 SVGEGT. V gave up 2 bases and J gave up 5 bases, with 12 bases separating them.